This record looks at one TCR beta chain sequence and its context. The table lists this clone with a count of one. Its antigen is still unknown. No qualities accompany the bases; no much larger clone lies one base away. Using the deep immunoSEQ assay, multiplex PCR amplified TCR CDR3 regions from genomic DNA. Extracted genomic DNA from each cell subset was distributed evenly across all wells of several immunoSEQ 96-well plates, and each plate was treated as a replicate. For sorted subsets, each replicate PCR was loaded with approximately 190 ng genomic DNA, equivalent to about 33,000 T cell genomes. The purified libraries were quantified using a Qubit 3.0 fluorometer, sized with a Bioanalyzer 2100, and then quantified again using the KAPA Library Quantification kit. A separate single-read 150-cycle Illumina NextSeq 550 flow cell was used to sequence each immunoSEQ 96-well plate. The study's own analysis went as follows. Because the immunoSEQ output included only junctional sequences and no quality scores, the filtering could not be the same as the filtering used for full-length reads. Sequences were annotated with PyIR, a Python wrapper for IgBLAST v1.9, using IMGT germline references to assign V/J genes and CDR3. Reads with weak V/J assignments (E-value above 1e-6), missing CDR3, stop codons, out-of-frame junctions, or ambiguous translated residues were removed. V3J clonotypes were defined by identical inferred V gene, J gene, and CDR3 amino acid sequence. Percentage overlap between repertoires was computed as shared unique clonotypes divided by the size of the smaller repertoire. Repertoire richness was assessed with RTK rarefaction, the Chao1 estimator, and Recon v2.1 estimates of unobserved clonotypes. Generation probabilities for all TCRbeta clonotypes obtained by the gDNA method from a handful of donors were computed using OLGA. TCRdb took this table from immuneACCESS and kept in-frame rearrangements with V and J called. Such tables lack part of the clones; where checked against another copy, unresolved V genes explain under half of the gap, and the rest is unexplained. V and J calls plus clone size are reproduced from that table; the DNA served to infer D and trimming. For this sample the table gives 1,500,000 or so clones, of which more than 95% were detected only once. Approximately 1.1% of the sample is in the top ten clones.

Donors were healthy HIV-negative adults with no recently reported acute infections or vaccinations. All donors were Caucasian adults living in Nashville, Tennessee, USA. CD4+ T cells were enriched by magnetic negative selection; naive cells were then positively selected on CD45RA, and the negative fraction formed the memory subset. Blood was collected by leukapheresis, and PBMCs were isolated by Ficoll-Histopaque density gradient centrifugation and then cryopreserved in liquid nitrogen vapor phase. Purity and quantity of every magnetically sorted T cell population were checked by analytical flow cytometry. Each sorted fraction had its genomic DNA isolated and then quantified by UV absorbance on a Nanodrop 2000c. This sample was included in a study of shared clonotypes between healthy human individuals (TCRdb year 2020). About the investigation overall: The cohort comprised two women and three men aged 18 to 49 years. To estimate repertoire size and how much clonotype sharing occurs between individuals, the study deeply sequenced the blood TCR repertoires of several healthy adults. Between about 0.94 and 8.9 billion PBMCs per donor were obtained by leukapheresis. For each donor, CD4 naive and CD4 memory were each given three plates, CD8 naive was given two plates, and CD8 memory was given one plate. To increase sequencing depth and limit assay-specific biases, different laboratories used diverse techniques to prepare libraries and sequence TCR repertoires. The investigation overall reported the following: Sampling was limited to blood, and TCR repertoires in tissue likely differ from TCR repertoires in blood. Because the study included only a small number of donors, the genetic and exposure-history diversity represented was limited. Naive subsets generally had larger estimated clonotype richness than memory subsets did. Incomplete sequencing was indicated by rarefaction of sorted-subset datasets, despite the large sequencing depth. When a few donors were compared, the shared fraction of clonotypes was around 5% for naive CD4, about 4% for naive CD8, 2% to 2.5% for memory CD4, and less than 0.5% for memory CD8. Pairwise subsampling indicated that sequencing depth was expected to affect the degree of clonotype sharing among donors. Compared with non-shared clonotypes, the clonotypes found in all four sorted-subset donors had higher generation probabilities.

V loses 1 base, J loses 2 bases, and the germline ends lie 7 bases apart. CDR1 SGHRS and CDR2 YFSETQ are derived from the germline V gene. Taken from cysteine to phenylalanine, the CDR3 has 13 residues. Just the 39-base CDR3 DNA is kept, in frame starting at base 1. The chain employs TRBV5-1 and TRBJ2-7, with the D gene uncertain. Material: naive CD4+ T cells sorted from blood. What this sample's cell subset or site label stands for: CD45RA+ positively selected. This TCR came from a young man in good health. The CDR3 loop reads CASSLTSTYEQYF. The base sequence is TGCGCCAGCAGCTTGACCTCCACCTACGAGCAGTACTTC. The CDR3, completed at both ends by the reference TRBV5-1 and TRBJ2-7 genes, gives the full variable domain KAGVTQTPRYLIKTRGQQVTLSCSPISGHRSVSWYQQTPGQGLQFLFEYFSETQRNKGNFPGRFSGRQFSNSRSEMNVSTLELGDSALYLCASSLTSTYEQYFGPGTRLTVT.